This passage covers 16 T cell receptor beta chains from one sample sequenced in a study of blood T cells in healthy people across ages. PCR was performed a second time for roughly 7 to 11 cycles using a sample-barcoded 5' primer and a J-beta primer mix. A single record per CDR3 protein comes from TCRdb applying MiXCR to the 5' RACE reads. This table has 1.4 million or so distinct CDR3 sequences, 40% to 45% appearing once. Input material: blood. Receptors were obtained from a woman aged 18-35 years in good health.

This rearrangement joins TRBV20-1 to TRBJ2-5; no firm D call. The CDR3 contains 11 residues. V shed 6 bases and J shed 5 bases, with 10 bases lying between them. Germline V gives CDR1 DFQATT, CDR2 SNEGSKA (reference sequence). Written as DNA, the CDR3 is TGCAGTGCAATGCCCTATGAGACCCAGTACTTC. Its translation: CSAMPYETQYF.

This clonotype was observed a few times. The CDR3 sequence: CASSLSRHLYGYTF. For the CDR3, the DNA is TGTGCCAGCAGTTTATCGAGGCACCTCTATGGCTACACCTTC. The rearrangement links TRBV27 to TRBJ1-2; D is unclear. The V gene's germline CDR1 is MNHEY and CDR2 SMNVEV (reference sequence). V was shortened by 0 bases and J by 4 bases, with 9 bases between the two germline ends. This CDR3 has 14 amino acids.

V and J are TRBV27 and TRBJ1-1, with D possibly matching TRBD1 (6 bases). V lost 5 bases, J lost 0 bases, and 16 bases lay in between. Looked up from germline, CDR1 is MNHEY and CDR2 is SMNVEV (reference sequence). CDR3 length: 16 amino acids. The CDR3, as DNA: TGTGCCAGCAGTGTCGCGGGACACGGTATGAACACTGAAGCTTTCTTT. Encoded protein: CASSVAGHGMNTEAFF.

This chain joins TRBV4-3 and TRBJ2-7; D possibly corresponds to TRBD2 (5 bases). There are 16 residues in the CDR3. Germline values: CDR1 LGHNA, CDR2 YSLEER. With 1 base removed from V and 2 bases from J, the gap between germline ends came to 15 bases. The CDR3 reads CASSQVYSLAPYEQYF. The DNA of the CDR3 is TGCGCCAGCAGCCAAGTGTACTCCCTAGCCCCCTACGAGCAGTACTTC.

Here the CDR3 reads CASSPLDTNEQFF. The CDR3 region has the DNA TGTGCCAGTAGCCCCTTGGACACCAATGAGCAGTTCTTC. The rearrangement joins TRBV19 to TRBJ2-1, with D possibly being TRBD1 (5 bases). Trimming left V 6 bases short and J 6 bases short, with 12 bases between. The CDR3 length is 13 residues. Germline CDR1 reads LNHDA; CDR2 reads SQIVND (reference sequence).

This clonotype appeared a few times. The chain uses TRBV20-1 and TRBJ2-1; no clear D. This CDR3 is 15 amino acids long. Trimming removed 0 bases at V and 0 bases at J, with 9 bases between. Germline V gene sequence: CDR1 DFQATT, CDR2 SNEGSKA (reference sequence). The CDR3: CSARDRRLSYNEQFF. In DNA, the CDR3 is TGCAGTGCTAGAGATCGGCGTCTCTCCTACAATGAGCAGTTCTTC.

The rearrangement links TRBV5-1 to TRBJ2-7; D is undetermined. CDR3 length: 14 residues. Germline assignment: CDR1 SGHRS and CDR2 YFSETQ. V was trimmed by 3 bases and J by 3 bases, leaving 13 bases between them. CDR3 amino acids: CASSSFGWGYEQYF. CDR3 coding DNA: TGCGCCAGCAGCTCATTCGGATGGGGCTACGAGCAGTACTTC.

This clonotype was picked up one time. The chain has TRBV20-1 and TRBJ2-1, with 11 positions matching TRBD2. The J call may be wrong; the DNA end is better matched by TRBJ2-7. The CDR3 runs 16 residues. Germline V gene lookup returns CDR1 DFQATT and CDR2 SNEGSKA (reference sequence). In DNA, the CDR3 is TGCAGTGCTAGAGAAGTAGCGGGGGGGTCCTACAATGAGCAGTACTTC. Residues: CSAREVAGGSYNEQYF.

This clonotype was observed a handful of times. The chain joins TRBV20-1 to TRBJ2-1; D is perhaps TRBD2 (5 bases). This CDR3 comprises 15 residues. Trimming removed 6 bases from V and 3 bases from J, with 18 bases in between. Looked up from germline, CDR1 is DFQATT and CDR2 is SNEGSKA (reference sequence). CDR3 in DNA: TGCAGTGCCATTATACTAGGAAAGTTCTACAATGAGCAGTTCTTC. This codes for CSAIILGKFYNEQFF.

The chain recombines TRBV27 with TRBJ2-1, with TRBD1 matching 9 bases. There are 19 residues in the CDR3. The germline V gene encodes CDR1 MNHEY and CDR2 SMNVEV (reference sequence). The trim removed 5 bases at V and 0 bases at J, leaving 14 bases unmatched. The CDR3 DNA is TGTGCCAGCAGTGCGCCGGGACAGGGAGGGGTTCTCTCCTACAATGAGCAGTTCTTC. Its protein product is CASSAPGQGGVLSYNEQFF.

The chain couples TRBV15 to TRBJ1-3; D unresolved. CDR3 size: 16 residues. The germline V and J ends were trimmed by 2 bases and 3 bases, with 14 bases remaining between them. CDR1 is LNHNV, CDR2 YYDKDF, per germline (reference sequence). In nucleotides, the CDR3 is TGTGCCACCAGCAGACCCCCTTTGAACGGTGGAAACACCATATATTTT. It yields the protein CATSRPPLNGGNTIYF.

The chain is built from TRBV7-2 and TRBJ1-1; D uncertain. V dropped 2 bases and J dropped 1 base, with 8 bases sitting between them. Germline V lookup: CDR1 SGHTA, CDR2 FQGNSA. The CDR3 has 14 residues. CDR3 in DNA: TGTGCCAGCAGCTTACTTAGGGCGAACACTGAAGCTTTCTTT. This encodes CASSLLRANTEAFF. Supplemented by reference TRBV7-2 and TRBJ1-1, the full variable domain reads GAGVSQSPSNKVTEKGKDVELRCDPISGHTALYWYRQSLGQGLEFLIYFQGNSAPDKSGLPSDRFSAERTGGSVSTLTIQRTQQEDSAVYLCASSLLRANTEAFFGQGTRLTVV.

Points on this clonotype: Just one base apart from a much larger clone, this may be a read error. The V and J genes are TRBV15 and TRBJ2-2; D is uncertain. Trimming took off 0 bases at V and 0 bases at J, with 8 bases between the two ends. The CDR3 is 16 amino acids. Germline V gene sequence: CDR1 LNHNV, CDR2 YYDKDF (reference sequence). The CDR3 region is CATSRDQRPNTGELFF. CDR3 bases: TGTGCCACCAGCAGAGATCAACGTCCGAACACCGGGGAGCTGTTTTTT.

This clonotype was counted ten times or more. J is TRBJ2-7 and V is TRBV11-2; the D gene is possibly TRBD1 (6 bases). Per germline, CDR1 SGHAT and CDR2 FQNNGV. The CDR3 is made up of 14 amino acids. V dropped 4 bases and J dropped 0 bases, with 10 bases sitting between them. In DNA, the CDR3 is TGTGCCAGCAGCTCCACAGGGTTCTCCTACGAGCAGTACTTC. Encoded protein: CASSSTGFSYEQYF.

The V and J genes are TRBV7-8 and TRBJ2-3; TRBD2 might be the D (7 bases). This CDR3 region has 16 residues. V was trimmed by 6 bases and J by 6 bases, leaving 22 bases between them. Germline CDR1 is SGHVS and CDR2 is FQNEAQ. The CDR3, as DNA: TGTGCCAGCAGGTTCCTGCCGGGAGGAGGGGGGGATACGCAGTATTTT. Protein sequence: CASRFLPGGGGDTQYF.

The J gene is TRBJ2-3, the V gene TRBV5-1; 9 bases align to TRBD2. Germline CDR1 reads SGHRS; CDR2 reads YFSETQ. With 5 bases clipped from V and 0 bases from J, the junction kept 4 bases outside the gene matches. The CDR3 is 15 amino acids. This CDR3 reads CASRLAGESTDTQYF. The CDR3 DNA follows: TGCGCCAGCAGACTAGCGGGCGAAAGCACAGATACGCAGTATTTT.